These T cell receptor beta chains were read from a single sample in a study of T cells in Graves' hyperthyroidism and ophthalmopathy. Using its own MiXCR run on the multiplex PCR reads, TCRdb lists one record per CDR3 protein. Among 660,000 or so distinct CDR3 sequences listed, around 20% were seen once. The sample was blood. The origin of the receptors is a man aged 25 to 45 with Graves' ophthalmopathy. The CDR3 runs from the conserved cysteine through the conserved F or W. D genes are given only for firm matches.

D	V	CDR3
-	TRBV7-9	CASSLGVSTEAFF
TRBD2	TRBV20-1	CSAMPGTSGLLSSYNEQFF
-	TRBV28	CASSFVGDRPYEQYF
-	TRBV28	CASSEEDSNQPQHF
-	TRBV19	CASSIRGAGELFF
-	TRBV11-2	CASSSPGHQGEQFF
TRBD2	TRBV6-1	CASGGFRAGEVEQYF
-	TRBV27	CASSKLGNVLGGVNQDIQYF
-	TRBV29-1	CSVESPGHNYGYTF
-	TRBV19	CASSIRDYGYTF
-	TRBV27	CASRSRPRAKGSYEQYF
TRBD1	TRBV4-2	CASSQDRQGGDTQYF
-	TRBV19	CASSRNRDTGNYGYTF
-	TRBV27	CASSLGGNLADTQYF
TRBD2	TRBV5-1	CASSTALAGGAPGVQETQYF
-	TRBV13	CASSLVGVGEKLFF
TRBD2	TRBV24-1	CATSDSTALAGLYNEQFF
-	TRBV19	CASSRTYRNTGELFF
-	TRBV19	CASWNWAGELFF
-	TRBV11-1	CASSFRAYEQYF
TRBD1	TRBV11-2	CASSHRQGHNTDTQYF
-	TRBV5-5	CASIPLGDSGSFEQYF
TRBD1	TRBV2	CASSDPGGNAGELFF
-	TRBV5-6	CASSLGDWQETQYF
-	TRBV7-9	CASSRQAGDEKLFF
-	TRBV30	CAWRAPGMNTEAFF
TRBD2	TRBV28	CASSLVGGLSSGELFF
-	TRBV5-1	CAGSEGPKSPQHF
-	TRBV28	CASSVTGPHNSPLHF
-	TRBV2	CACSEEERVHYEQYF
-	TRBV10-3	CAISGTVEKTQYF
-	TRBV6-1	CASSVRDNYEQYF
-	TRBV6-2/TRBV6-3	CASRTIRSSGANVLTF
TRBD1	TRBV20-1	CSARTGGEKLFF
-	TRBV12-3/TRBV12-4	CASSFGGHNTEAFF
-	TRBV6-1	CASLPSRVLQQETQYF
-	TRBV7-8	CASSQGRIANYGYTF
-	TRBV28	CASSQLQDTQYF
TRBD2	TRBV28	CASSLSGGTSLYNEQFF
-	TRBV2	CASQPRPGSGEQYF
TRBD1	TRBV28	CASSFGGTDNQPQHF